This T cell receptor beta chain came from a study of blood T cells in healthy people across ages. A second PCR of 7 to 11 cycles used a sample-barcoded 5' primer and a J-beta primer mix. In TCRdb, the 5' RACE reads were re-called with MiXCR into one record per CDR3 protein. Of more than 1,000,000 distinct CDR3 sequences listed, 25% were seen once; the top ten hold approximately 0.71%. This clonotype was detected a few times. The CDR3 runs to 12 residues. Germline V gene data show CDR1 as SQVTM and CDR2 as ANQGSEA. These records were also assigned to another study, of T cells of mothers and their children. That source adds: The study recruited three healthy Caucasian mothers and their six children as donors. Sample barcodes and 2-4 random nucleotides came from the second PCR's M1S primer.

The chain carries TRBV29-1 and TRBJ2-5, with no clear D. With the DNA end fitting TRBJ2-1 better, the J assignment may be wrong. Material for sequencing was blood. The receptor's source is a girl aged 2 to 10 in good health. CDR3 amino acids: CSVESSVGEQFF. CDR3 nucleotides: TGCAGCGTTGAAAGCTCGGTCGGAGAGCAGTTCTTC.